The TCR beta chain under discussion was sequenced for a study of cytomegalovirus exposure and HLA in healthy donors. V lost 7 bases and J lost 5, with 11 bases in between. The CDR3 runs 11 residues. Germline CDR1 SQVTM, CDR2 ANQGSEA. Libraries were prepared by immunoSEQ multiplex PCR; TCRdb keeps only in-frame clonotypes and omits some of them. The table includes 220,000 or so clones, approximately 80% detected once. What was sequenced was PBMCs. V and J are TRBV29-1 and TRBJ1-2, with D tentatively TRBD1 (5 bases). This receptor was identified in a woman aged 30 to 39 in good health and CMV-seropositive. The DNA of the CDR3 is TGCAGCGCTCCAGGGAGGTATGGCTACACCTTC. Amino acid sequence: CSAPGRYGYTF.